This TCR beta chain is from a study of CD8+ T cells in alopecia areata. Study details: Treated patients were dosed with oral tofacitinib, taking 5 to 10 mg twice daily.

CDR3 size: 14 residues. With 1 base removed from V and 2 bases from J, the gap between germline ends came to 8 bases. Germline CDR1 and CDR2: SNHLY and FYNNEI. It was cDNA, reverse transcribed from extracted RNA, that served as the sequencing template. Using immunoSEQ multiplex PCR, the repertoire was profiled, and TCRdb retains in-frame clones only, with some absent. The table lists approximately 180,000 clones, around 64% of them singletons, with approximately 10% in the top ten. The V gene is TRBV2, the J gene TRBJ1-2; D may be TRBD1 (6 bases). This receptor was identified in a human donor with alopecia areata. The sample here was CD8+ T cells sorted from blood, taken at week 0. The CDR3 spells CASSEEGGNYGYTF. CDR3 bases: TGTGCCAGCAGTGAAGAGGGGGGAAACTATGGCTACACCTTC.